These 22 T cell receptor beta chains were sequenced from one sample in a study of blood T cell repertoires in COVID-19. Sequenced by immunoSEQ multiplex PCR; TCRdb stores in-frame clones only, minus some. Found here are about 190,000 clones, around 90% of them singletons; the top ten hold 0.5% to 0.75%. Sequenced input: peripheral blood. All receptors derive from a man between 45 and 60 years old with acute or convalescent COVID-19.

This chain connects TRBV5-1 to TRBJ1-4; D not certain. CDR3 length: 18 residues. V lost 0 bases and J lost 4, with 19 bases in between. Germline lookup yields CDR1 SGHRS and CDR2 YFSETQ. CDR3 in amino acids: CASSLGMASPRGNEKLFF. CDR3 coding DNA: TGCGCCAGCAGCTTGGGTATGGCCAGCCCACGGGGTAATGAAAAACTGTTTTTT.

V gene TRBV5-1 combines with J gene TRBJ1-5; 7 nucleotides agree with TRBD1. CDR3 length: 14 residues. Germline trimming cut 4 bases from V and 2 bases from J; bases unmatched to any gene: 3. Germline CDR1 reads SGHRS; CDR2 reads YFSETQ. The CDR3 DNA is TGCGCCAGCAGCGCTCAGGGGGGCAATCAGCCCCAGCATTTT. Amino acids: CASSAQGGNQPQHF.

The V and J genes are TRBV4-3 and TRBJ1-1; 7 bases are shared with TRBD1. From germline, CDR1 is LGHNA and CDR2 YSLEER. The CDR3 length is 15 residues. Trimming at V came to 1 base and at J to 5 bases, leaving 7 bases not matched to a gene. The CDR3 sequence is CASSQAATGTTEAFF. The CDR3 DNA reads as TGCGCCAGCAGCCAAGCGGCGACAGGGACGACTGAAGCTTTCTTT.

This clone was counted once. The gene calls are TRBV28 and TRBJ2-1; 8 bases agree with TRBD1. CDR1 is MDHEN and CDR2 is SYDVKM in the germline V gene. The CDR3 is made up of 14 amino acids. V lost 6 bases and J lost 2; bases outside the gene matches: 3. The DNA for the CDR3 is TGTGCCAGCAGGCCGACAGGGGCCTACAATGAGCAGTTCTTC. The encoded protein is CASRPTGAYNEQFF.

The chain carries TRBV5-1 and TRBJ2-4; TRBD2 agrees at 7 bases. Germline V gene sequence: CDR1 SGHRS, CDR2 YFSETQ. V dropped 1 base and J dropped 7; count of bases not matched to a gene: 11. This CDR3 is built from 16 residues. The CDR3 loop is CASSLSASGGVNIQYF. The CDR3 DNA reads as TGCGCCAGCAGCTTGAGTGCTAGCGGAGGGGTGAACATTCAGTACTTC.

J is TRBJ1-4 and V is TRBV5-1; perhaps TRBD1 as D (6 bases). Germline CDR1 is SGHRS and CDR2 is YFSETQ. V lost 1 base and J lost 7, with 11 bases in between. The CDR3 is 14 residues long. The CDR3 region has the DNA TGCGCCAGCAGCTTGACGGGGGGCGGTGAAAAACTGTTTTTT. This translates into CASSLTGGGEKLFF.

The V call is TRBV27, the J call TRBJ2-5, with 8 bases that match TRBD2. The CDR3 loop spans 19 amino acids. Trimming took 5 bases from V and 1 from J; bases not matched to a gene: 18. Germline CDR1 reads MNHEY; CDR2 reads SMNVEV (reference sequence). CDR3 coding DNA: TGTGCCAGCAGTAGCCTCGGGGGGGACGGAGCGGGGGTCCAAGAGACCCAGTACTTC. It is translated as CASSSLGGDGAGVQETQYF.

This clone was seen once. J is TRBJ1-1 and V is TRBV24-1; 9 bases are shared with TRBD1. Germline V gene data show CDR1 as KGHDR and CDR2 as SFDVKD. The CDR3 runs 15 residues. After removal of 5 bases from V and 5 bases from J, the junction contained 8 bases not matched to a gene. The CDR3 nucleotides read TGTGCCACCAGTGCCTCCGACAGGGGGACTACTGAAGCTTTCTTT. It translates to CATSASDRGTTEAFF.

CDR3 sequence: CASSWTGLETQYF. CDR3 DNA: TGTGCCAGCAGCTGGACAGGGTTAGAGACCCAGTACTTC. V is TRBV5-8 and J is TRBJ2-5, with 8 bases identical to TRBD1. Looked up from germline, CDR1 is SGHTS and CDR2 is YDEGEE. The V and J ends lost 3 bases and 4 bases, in that order; junction bases with no gene match: 2. This CDR3 comprises 13 residues.

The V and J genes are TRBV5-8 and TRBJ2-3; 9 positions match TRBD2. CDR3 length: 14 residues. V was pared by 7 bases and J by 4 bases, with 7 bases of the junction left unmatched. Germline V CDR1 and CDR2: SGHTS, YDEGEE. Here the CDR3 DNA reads TGTGCCAGCGGAATAGCGGGAGTCCCAGATACGCAGTATTTT. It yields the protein CASGIAGVPDTQYF.

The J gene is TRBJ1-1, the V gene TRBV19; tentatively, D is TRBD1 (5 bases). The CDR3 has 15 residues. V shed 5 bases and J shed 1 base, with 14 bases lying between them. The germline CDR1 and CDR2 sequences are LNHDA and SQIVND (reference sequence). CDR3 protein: CASSLLGGENTEAFF. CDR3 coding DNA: TGTGCCAGTAGTTTACTCGGGGGAGAGAACACTGAAGCTTTCTTT. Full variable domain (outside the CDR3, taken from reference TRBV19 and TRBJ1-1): DGGITQSPKYLFRKEGQNVTLSCEQNLNHDAMYWYRQDPGQGLRLIYYSQIVNDFQKGDIAEGYSVSREKKESFPLTVTSAQKNPTAFYLCASSLLGGENTEAFFGQGTRLTVV.

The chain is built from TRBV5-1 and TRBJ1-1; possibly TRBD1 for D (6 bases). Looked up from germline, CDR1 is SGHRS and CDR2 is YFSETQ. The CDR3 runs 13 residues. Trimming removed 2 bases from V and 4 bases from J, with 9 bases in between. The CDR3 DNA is TGCGCCAGCAGCTTACAGGGAGCCACTGAAGCTTTCTTT. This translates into CASSLQGATEAFF.

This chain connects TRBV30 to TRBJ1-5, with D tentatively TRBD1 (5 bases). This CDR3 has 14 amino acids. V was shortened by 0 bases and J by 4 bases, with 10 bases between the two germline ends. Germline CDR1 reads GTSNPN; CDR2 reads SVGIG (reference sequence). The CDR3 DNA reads TGTGCCTGGAGTGTACGGCAGGGAAATCAGCCCCAGCATTTT. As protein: CAWSVRQGNQPQHF.

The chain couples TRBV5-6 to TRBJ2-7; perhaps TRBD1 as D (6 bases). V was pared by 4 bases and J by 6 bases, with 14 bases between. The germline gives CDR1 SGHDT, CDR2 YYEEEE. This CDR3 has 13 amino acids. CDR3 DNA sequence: TGTGCCAGCAGCAGTAACAGGGTCTCCGAGCAGTACTTC. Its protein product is CASSSNRVSEQYF.

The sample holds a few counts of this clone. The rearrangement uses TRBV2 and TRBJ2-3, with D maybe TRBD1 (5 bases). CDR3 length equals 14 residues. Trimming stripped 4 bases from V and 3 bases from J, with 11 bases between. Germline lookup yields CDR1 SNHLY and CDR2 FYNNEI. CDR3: CASSVQGRTDTQYF. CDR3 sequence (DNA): TGTGCCAGCAGTGTGCAGGGCAGGACAGATACGCAGTATTTT.

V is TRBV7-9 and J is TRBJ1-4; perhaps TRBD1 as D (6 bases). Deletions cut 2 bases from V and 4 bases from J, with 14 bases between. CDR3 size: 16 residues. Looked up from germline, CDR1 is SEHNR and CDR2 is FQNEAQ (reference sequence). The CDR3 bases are TGTGCCAGCAGCTTACTGACAGGATCGATTAATGAAAAACTGTTTTTT. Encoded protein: CASSLLTGSINEKLFF. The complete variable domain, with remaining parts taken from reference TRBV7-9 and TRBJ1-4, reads DTGVSQNPRHKITKRGQNVTFRCDPISEHNRLYWYRQTLGQGPEFLTYFQNEAQLEKSRLLSDRFSAERPKGSFSTLEIQRTEQGDSAMYLCASSLLTGSINEKLFFGSGTQLSVL.

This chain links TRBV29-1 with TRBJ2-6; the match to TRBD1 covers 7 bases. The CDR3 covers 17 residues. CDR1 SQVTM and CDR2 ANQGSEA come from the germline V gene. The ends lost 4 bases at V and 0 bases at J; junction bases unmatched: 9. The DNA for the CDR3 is TGCAGCGTTGTAATGAGGGGGCCGAGCTCTGGGGCCAACGTCCTGACTTTC. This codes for CSVVMRGPSSGANVLTF.

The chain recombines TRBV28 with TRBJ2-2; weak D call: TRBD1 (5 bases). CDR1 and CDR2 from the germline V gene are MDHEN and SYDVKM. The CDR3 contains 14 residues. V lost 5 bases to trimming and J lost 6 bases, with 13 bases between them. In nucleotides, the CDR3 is TGTGCCAGCAGTCGCCCAGGGATATCCGGGGAGCTGTTTTTT. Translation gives CASSRPGISGELFF.

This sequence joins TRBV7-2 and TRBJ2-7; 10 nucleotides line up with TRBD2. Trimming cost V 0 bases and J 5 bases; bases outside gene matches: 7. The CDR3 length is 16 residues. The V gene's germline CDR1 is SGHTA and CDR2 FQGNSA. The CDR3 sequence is CASSLASGRAQHEQYF. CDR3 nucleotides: TGTGCCAGCAGCTTAGCCAGCGGGAGGGCCCAGCACGAGCAGTACTTC.

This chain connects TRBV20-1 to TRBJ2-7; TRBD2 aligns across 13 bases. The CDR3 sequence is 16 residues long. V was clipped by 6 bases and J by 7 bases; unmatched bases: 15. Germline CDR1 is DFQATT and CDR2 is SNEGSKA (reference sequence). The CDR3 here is CSASLPGLAGLSEQYV. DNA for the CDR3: TGCAGTGCCAGTCTCCCGGGACTAGCGGGGCTATCGGAGCAGTACGTC.

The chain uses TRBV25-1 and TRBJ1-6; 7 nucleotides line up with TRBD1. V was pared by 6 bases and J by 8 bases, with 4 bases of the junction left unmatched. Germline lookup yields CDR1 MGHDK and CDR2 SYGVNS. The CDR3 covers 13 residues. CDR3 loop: CASRDRDDSPLHF. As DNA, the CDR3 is TGTGCCAGCAGAGACAGGGATGATTCACCCCTCCACTTT.

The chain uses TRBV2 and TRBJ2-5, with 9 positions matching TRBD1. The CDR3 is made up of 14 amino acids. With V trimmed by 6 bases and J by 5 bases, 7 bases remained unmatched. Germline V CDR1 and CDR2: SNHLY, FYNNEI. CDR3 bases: TGTGCCAGCAGAGGAACAGGGGGCTATGAGACCCAGTACTTC. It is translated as CASRGTGGYETQYF.